This entry describes one T cell receptor (beta chain). The CDR3 has 21 residues. This entry belongs to a study of blood T cell repertoires in COVID-19. Overall study context: In each case, the material was cDNA or gDNA derived from T cells, B-cell-depleted T cells, or PBMCs.

Original data processing: Reference gene primer amplification gave estimated nucleated cell counts. Using immunoSEQ multiplex PCR, the repertoire was profiled, and TCRdb retains in-frame clones only, with some absent. D and trimming come from the DNA, and the V and J calls and clone size come from that table. The table includes about 73,000 clones, over 70% detected once. The sequencing sample was made of peripheral blood. The chain carries TRBV21-1 and TRBJ2-7; the table's D call, TRBD1, was not checked against the DNA. TRBV21-1 is shown as a pseudogene. The sequence was obtained from a man older than 75 with active or convalescent COVID-19. For the CDR3, the DNA is TGTGCCAGCAGCAAAGAGGGAAAGGACCTCCGGGACAGGGGAATTTTTGGCGAGCAGTACTTC. Its protein is CASSKEGKDLRDRGIFGEQYF.